This section outlines one T cell receptor beta chain sequence together with its context. The target antigen is unknown. This specimen comes from a study of CD4 T cells in relation to SARS-CoV-2 and coronaviruses. Whole-study context: Crossreactive spike epitopes shared across donors were mapped to their HLA restriction. Overall study results and limits: Crossreactive clones expanded significantly less to SARS-CoV-2 than monoreactive clones. Memory recall responses, not primary responses primed in culture, are what the assay detects. In roughly 60% of donors, memory CD4+ clonotypes crossrecognized SARS-CoV-2 and at least one common cold coronavirus spike.

Looked up from germline, CDR1 is MGHRA and CDR2 is YSYEKL. With 1 base clipped from V and 6 bases from J, the junction kept 18 bases outside the gene matches. The CDR3 covers 19 residues. The unexposed donors gave CD4+ T cells in about 2011-2018, prior to COVID-19. Profiling relied on immunoSEQ multiplex PCR, and the TCRdb table lists in-frame clones only, not all of them. The table records roughly 57,000 clones, 86% of them present only once. The clonotype comes from a human donor in good health. Sequencing input: memory CD4+ T cells from PBMCs. The V call is TRBV4-1, the J call TRBJ2-1, with 7 positions matching TRBD1. CDR3 amino acids: CASSQGIGTVGSRGNEQFF. The CDR3 nucleotides are TGCGCCAGCAGCCAAGGTATTGGGACAGTGGGGTCCCGCGGCAATGAGCAGTTCTTC.